The following is a TCR beta chain sequence with its context. It lacks a known antigen. No much larger clonotype is one base removed from it; base qualities were not supplied. The data are from a study of blood T cell repertoires in COVID-19 (TCRdb year 2020). Context from the whole study: The collaborator samples originated in the United States, Italy and Spain and spanned the acute and convalescent phases of COVID-19. The dataset comprised deeply sampled blood TCRbeta repertoires from subjects exposed to, actively infected with, or recovered from COVID-19. Samples were obtained from the ongoing ImmuneRACE study (first 160 participants) and from 1,254 subjects provided by 6 global collaborators. The repertoires were released in a freely available public database intended as a resource for research on the immune response to SARS-CoV-2. Sample metadata almost always included a de-identified subject ID, COVID-19 status, age in years and sex. Where available, HLA class I and class II types were taken from metadata supplied by the sample provider and were not determined by assay-based typing. The prospective study material was composed of cDNA or gDNA derived from T cells, B-cell-depleted T cells, or PBMCs. On the study overall, not on this receptor specifically: The amount of clinical and demographic metadata varied by source and participant and was provided uncurated.

TCRbeta CDR3 regions were amplified from genomic DNA using the immunoSEQ Assay, a bias-controlled multiplex PCR. The paper's processing steps were these. Within the assay, amplification of reference gene primers was used to estimate how many nucleated cells each sample contained. Sequence reads were collapsed and filtered to measure the absolute abundance of every unique TCRbeta CDR3 rearrangement. For each sample, productive Simpson clonality was calculated as the square root of Simpson's diversity index over productive rearrangements. TCRdb provides this immuneACCESS table in a form limited to in-frame rearrangements. Some clones are lacking; in checked studies, under half of them reflect an unresolved V gene, and why the rest are absent is not known. D and trimming come from the DNA, and the V and J calls and clone size come from that table. The sample table records tens of thousands of clones; around 87% of these occur just once. The ten top clones hold roughly 4.5% of the sample.

The collaborating institutions used their own protocols to collect whole blood in K2EDTA tubes. For TCRbeta analysis, collaborators shipped samples as frozen whole blood, isolated PBMCs, or DNA extracted from either of those sample types. The germline V gene yields SGHNT for CDR1 and YENEEA for CDR2. The CDR3 sequence holds 15 residues, the cysteine and phenylalanine included. This entry keeps only the CDR3 DNA: 45 bases, framed from base 1. Relative to germline, V is 2 bases shorter and J is 4 bases shorter, with 11 bases between their ends. This receptor was obtained from a woman aged 80 or older with acute or convalescent COVID-19. The rearranged segments are TRBV11-3 and TRBJ2-2, with a weak D call of TRBD1 (5 bases match). The sequencing input was peripheral blood. Here the CDR3 is given as CASSLSGISTGELFF. The sequenced DNA: TGTGCCAGCAGCTTATCAGGGATCAGCACCGGGGAGCTGTTTTTT.